The clone carrying this T cell receptor beta chain was seen a few times. The antigen is not known. Genomic DNA constituted the template upon which TCR beta VDJ and CDR3 profiling was performed. TCRdb reprocessed the reads via MiXCR and lists one record per CDR3 protein. The table shows hundreds of thousands of distinct CDR3 sequences, with roughly three fifths occurring only once. This sample stems from a study of CD8+CD57+ T cells in acquired aplastic anemia. The study, taken as a whole, reports: Significant differences in CD8+ Simpson's diversity were not observed between patients and controls.

Per germline, CDR1 SGHTA and CDR2 FQGNSA. The length of the CDR3 is 14 residues. V lost 2 bases and J 7 bases, leaving 9 bases between the germline ends. The gene calls are TRBV7-2 and TRBJ1-6; D might be TRBD1 (6 bases). The sample consisted of sorted CD4+, CD8+, or CD8+CD57+ T cells (not recorded which) from PBMCs. The sequence derives from a human donor with severe aplastic anemia or a healthy control (not recorded which). This CDR3 reads CASSLKQGNSPLHF. The DNA for the CDR3 is TGTGCCAGCAGCTTAAAACAGGGAAATTCACCCCTCCACTTT.